This T cell receptor beta chain was observed in a study of T cell responses to AZD1222 COVID-19 vaccine (dated by TCRdb to the early 2020s). Notes on the research overall: AZD1222 recipients whose second dose came at about 4 weeks and those whose second dose came at about 12 weeks were combined into one group, since spike-specific TCR depth and breadth did not differ between the two schedules. TCR sequencing was performed for about 250 trial participants, of whom about 200 were given two doses of AZD1222 and approximately 25 were given two doses of MenACWY control vaccine. Trial participants were enrolled into age subgroups of 18-55, 56-69 and 70-plus years, which contained about 150, 28 and 57 TCR-sequenced participants, respectively.

Summary of the overall study and its limitations: Reportedly, close to half of the unique spike-specific TCRs recognized epitopes lying outside the regions that are mutated in the B.1.351 and B.1.1.7 variants. Because no day 14 peak-response samples were available, the repertoires could be characterized only after the peak T cell response. Participants were mostly white British and included more females than males, and it was suggested by the authors that clonal diversity may have been underestimated. Conclusions about previously exposed vaccinees were limited because only a handful of AZD1222 recipients were SARS-CoV-2 seropositive at baseline. The vaccine-associated CD4 TCRs covered the entire spike protein, and the dominant responses fell in regions 160-218 and 743-854. The 56-69-year group was small, and its depth increase did not reach significance, likely because of low power. A significant rise in spike-specific TCR breadth and depth was observed after two AZD1222 doses relative to day 0 and relative to MenACWY recipients.

The CDR3 regions of human TCRbeta chains were analyzed by immunosequencing. Under the source paper's analysis protocol: Repertoire TCRs were checked for matches against a reference library of SARS-CoV-2-specific TCRs that had been generated using the MIRA antigen-specificity platform. Breadth was defined as the fraction of unique TCRs that were SARS-CoV-2-associated, and depth was defined as the fraction of total T cells that were SARS-CoV-2-associated. Each spike-specific TCR was assigned to its reactive spike region and to a CD4 or CD8 class using the MIRA data. Log10-transformed breadth and depth values were compared by one-way ANOVA with Sidak's multiple comparisons tests. Drawn from immuneACCESS, this table holds only the in-frame rearrangements with V and J called that TCRdb kept. Clones are partly lost; checked studies trace under half to an unresolved V gene and leave the rest unexplained. For V, J and clone size, that table is used; D and trimming come from the DNA. In this sample the table shows approximately 120,000 clones, approximately 88% of which occur a single time. The ten top clones hold about 5.6% of the sample.

At the junction V is shortened by 1 base and J by 2 bases; bases outside the gene matches: 1. From its cysteine to its phenylalanine, the CDR3 spans 14 amino acids. Only the CDR3 portion is preserved as DNA: 42 bases, with reading frame beginning at the first base. As encoded in the germline V gene (reference sequence), CDR1 is LNHNV while CDR2 is YYDKDF. This clone was picked up a small number of times. Its antigen is not yet known. No clone much larger than this one lies a single base away; base qualities are absent. Other DNA sequences within the sample encode an identical CDR3. The sample's time point label is to be understood as: baseline before first vaccination. Vaccinee samples came from UK trials COV001 and COV002, including a single-blind randomized controlled phase 2/3 trial of AZD1222 (ChAdOx1 nCoV-19) in healthy adults. For TCRbeta chain sequencing, PBMC samples from trial participants were taken at day 0 and at day 28 after the second dose.

This clonotype was sampled from an adult in good health. Recombination connected TRBV15 to TRBJ1-1; a stretch of 7 junction bases matches TRBD1. Specimen: peripheral blood, collected on day 0 of AZD1222 vaccination. DNA sequence: TGTGCCACCAGCAGAGGAGGGGGCAACACTGAAGCTTTCTTT. Translated, it reads CATSRGGGNTEAFF.